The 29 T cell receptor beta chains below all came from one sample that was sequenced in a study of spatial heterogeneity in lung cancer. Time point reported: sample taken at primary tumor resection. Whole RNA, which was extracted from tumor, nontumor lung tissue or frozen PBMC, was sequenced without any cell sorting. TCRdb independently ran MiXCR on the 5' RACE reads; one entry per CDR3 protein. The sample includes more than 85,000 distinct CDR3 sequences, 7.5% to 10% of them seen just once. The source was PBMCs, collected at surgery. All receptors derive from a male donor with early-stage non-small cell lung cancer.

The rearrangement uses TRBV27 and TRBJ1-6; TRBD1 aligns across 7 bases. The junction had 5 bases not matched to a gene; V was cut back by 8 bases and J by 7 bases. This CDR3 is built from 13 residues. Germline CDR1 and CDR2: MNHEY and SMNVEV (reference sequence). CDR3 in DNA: TGTGCCAGCCATAGGGGGCTCAATTCACCCCTCCACTTT. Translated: CASHRGLNSPLHF.

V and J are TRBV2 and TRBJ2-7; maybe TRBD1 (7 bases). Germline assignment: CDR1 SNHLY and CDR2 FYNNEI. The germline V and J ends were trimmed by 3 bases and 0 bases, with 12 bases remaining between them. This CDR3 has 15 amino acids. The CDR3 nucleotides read TGTGCCAGCAGTGATGCGGGACAGATCTCCTACGAGCAGTACTTC. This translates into CASSDAGQISYEQYF.

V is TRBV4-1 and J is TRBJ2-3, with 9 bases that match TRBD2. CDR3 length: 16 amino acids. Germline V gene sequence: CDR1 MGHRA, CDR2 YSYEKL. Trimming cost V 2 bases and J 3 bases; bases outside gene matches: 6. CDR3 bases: TGCGCCAGCAGCCAAACGACTAGCGGAAGTACAGATACGCAGTATTTT. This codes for CASSQTTSGSTDTQYF.

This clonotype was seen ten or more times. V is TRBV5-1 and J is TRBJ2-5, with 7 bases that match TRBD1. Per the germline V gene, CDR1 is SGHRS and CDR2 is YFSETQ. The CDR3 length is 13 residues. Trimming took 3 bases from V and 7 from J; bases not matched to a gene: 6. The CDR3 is CASSSDRDGTQYF. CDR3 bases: TGCGCCAGCAGCTCCGACAGGGACGGGACCCAGTACTTC.

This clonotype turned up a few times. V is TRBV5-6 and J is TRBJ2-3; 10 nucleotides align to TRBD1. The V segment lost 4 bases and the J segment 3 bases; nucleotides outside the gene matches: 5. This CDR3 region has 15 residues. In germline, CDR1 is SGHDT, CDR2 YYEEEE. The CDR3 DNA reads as TGTGCCAGCAGCCGGGACAGGGGCGCGACAGATACGCAGTATTTT. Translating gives CASSRDRGATDTQYF.

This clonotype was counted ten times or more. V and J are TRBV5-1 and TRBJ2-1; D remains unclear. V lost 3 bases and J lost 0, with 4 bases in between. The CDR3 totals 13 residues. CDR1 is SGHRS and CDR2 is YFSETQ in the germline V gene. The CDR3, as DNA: TGCGCCAGCAGCTCCAGCTCCTACAATGAGCAGTTCTTC. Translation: CASSSSSYNEQFF.

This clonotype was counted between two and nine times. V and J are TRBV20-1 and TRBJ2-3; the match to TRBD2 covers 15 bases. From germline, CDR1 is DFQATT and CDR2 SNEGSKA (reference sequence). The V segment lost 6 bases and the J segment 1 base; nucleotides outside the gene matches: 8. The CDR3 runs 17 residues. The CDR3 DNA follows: TGCAGTGCCCCTGGACTAGCGGGGGGGCCCGGCACAGATACGCAGTATTTT. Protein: CSAPGLAGGPGTDTQYF.

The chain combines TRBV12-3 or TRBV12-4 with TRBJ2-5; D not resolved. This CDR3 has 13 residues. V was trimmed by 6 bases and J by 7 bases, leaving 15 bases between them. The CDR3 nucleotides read TGTGCCAGCAGATTAAACATCGCTTGGACCCAGTACTTC. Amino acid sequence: CASRLNIAWTQYF.

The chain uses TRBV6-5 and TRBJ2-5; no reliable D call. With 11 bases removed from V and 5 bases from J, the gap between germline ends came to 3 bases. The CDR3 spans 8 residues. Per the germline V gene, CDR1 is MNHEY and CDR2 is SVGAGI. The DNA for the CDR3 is TGTGCCCAGGAGACCCAGTACTTC. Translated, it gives CAQETQYF.

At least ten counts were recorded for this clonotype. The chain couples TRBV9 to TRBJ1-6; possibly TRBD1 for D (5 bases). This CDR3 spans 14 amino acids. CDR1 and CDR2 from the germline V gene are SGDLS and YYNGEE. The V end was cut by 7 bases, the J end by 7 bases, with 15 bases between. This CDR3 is CASSREGKNSPLHF. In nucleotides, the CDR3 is TGTGCCAGCTCACGGGAGGGGAAGAATTCACCCCTCCACTTT.

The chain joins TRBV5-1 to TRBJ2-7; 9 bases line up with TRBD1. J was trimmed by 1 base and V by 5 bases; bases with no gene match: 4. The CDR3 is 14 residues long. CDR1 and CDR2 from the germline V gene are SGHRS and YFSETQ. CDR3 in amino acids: CASRSGTGSYEQYF. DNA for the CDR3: TGCGCCAGCAGATCCGGGACAGGGTCCTACGAGCAGTACTTC. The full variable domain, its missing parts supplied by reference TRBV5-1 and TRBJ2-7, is KAGVTQTPRYLIKTRGQQVTLSCSPISGHRSVSWYQQTPGQGLQFLFEYFSETQRNKGNFPGRFSGRQFSNSRSEMNVSTLELGDSALYLCASRSGTGSYEQYFGPGTRLTVT.

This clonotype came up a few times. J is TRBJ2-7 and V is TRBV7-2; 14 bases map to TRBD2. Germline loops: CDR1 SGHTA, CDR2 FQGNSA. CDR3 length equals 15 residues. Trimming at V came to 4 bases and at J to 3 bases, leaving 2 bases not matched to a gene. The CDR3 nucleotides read TGTGCCAGCAGCTCGGGACTAGCGGGGGTCTACGAGCAGTACTTC. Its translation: CASSSGLAGVYEQYF.

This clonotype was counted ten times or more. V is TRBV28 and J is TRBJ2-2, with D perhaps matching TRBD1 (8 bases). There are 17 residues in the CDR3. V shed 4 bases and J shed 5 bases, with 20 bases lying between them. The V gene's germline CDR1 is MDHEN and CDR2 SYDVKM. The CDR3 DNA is TGTGCCAGCAGTTCAGGACAGGGCGGGGGCCGGACCGGGGAGCTGTTTTTT. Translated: CASSSGQGGGRTGELFF. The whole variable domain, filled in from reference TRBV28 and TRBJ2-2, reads DVKVTQSSRYLVKRTGEKVFLECVQDMDHENMFWYRQDPGLGLRLIYFSYDVKMKEKGDIPEGYSVSREKKERFSLILESASTNQTSMYLCASSSGQGGGRTGELFFGEGSRLTVL.

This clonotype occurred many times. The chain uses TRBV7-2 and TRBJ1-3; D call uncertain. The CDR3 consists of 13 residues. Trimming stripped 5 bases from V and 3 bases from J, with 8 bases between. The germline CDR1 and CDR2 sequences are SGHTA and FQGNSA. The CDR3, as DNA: TGTGCCAGCAGCCGCGTAAATGGAAACACCATATATTTT. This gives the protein CASSRVNGNTIYF. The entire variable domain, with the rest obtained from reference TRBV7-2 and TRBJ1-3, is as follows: GAGVSQSPSNKVTEKGKDVELRCDPISGHTALYWYRQSLGQGLEFLIYFQGNSAPDKSGLPSDRFSAERTGGSVSTLTIQRTQQEDSAVYLCASSRVNGNTIYFGEGSWLTVV.

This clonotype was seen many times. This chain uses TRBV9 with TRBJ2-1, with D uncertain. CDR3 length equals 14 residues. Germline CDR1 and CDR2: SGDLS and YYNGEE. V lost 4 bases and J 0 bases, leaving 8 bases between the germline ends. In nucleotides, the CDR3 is TGTGCCAGCAGCACTTCCTTCTCCTACAATGAGCAGTTCTTC. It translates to CASSTSFSYNEQFF.

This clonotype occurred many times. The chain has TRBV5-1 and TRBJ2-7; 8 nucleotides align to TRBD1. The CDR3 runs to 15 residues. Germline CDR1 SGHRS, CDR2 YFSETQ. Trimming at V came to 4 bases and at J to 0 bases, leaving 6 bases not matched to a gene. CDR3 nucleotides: TGCGCCAGCAGCCCGGGACAGGCTGGCTCCTACGAGCAGTACTTC. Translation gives CASSPGQAGSYEQYF.

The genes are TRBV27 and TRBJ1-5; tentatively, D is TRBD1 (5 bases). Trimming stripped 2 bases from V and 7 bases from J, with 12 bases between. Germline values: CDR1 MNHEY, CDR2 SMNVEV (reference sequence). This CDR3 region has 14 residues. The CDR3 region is CASSLQGDRQPQHF. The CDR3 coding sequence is TGTGCCAGCAGTTTACAGGGCGACCGACAGCCCCAGCATTTT.

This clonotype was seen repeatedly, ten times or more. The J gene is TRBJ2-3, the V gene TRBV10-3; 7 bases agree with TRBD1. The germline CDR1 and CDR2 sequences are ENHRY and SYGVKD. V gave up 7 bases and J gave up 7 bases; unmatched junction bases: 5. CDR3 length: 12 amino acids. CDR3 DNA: TGTGCCATCACCCGACAGGGAAATACGCAGTATTTT. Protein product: CAITRQGNTQYF.

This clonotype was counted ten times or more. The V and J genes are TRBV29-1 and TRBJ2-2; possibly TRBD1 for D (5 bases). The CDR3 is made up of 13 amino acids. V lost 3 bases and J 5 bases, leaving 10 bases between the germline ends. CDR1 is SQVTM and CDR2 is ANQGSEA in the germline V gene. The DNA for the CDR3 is TGCAGCGTTGACATAGGGGCAACCGGGGAGCTGTTTTTT. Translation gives CSVDIGATGELFF.

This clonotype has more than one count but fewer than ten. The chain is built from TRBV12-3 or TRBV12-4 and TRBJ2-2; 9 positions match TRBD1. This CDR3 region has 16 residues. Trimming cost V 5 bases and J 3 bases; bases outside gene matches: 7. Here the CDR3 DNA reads TGTGCCAGCAGTCCGGGACAGGGAATGGACACCGGGGAGCTGTTTTTT. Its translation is CASSPGQGMDTGELFF.

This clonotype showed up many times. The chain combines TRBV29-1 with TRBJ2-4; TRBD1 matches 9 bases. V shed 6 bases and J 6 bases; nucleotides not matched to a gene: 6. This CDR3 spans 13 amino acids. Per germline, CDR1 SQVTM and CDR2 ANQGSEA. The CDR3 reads CSVETGGGNIQYF. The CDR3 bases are TGCAGCGTGGAGACAGGGGGAGGAAACATTCAGTACTTC.

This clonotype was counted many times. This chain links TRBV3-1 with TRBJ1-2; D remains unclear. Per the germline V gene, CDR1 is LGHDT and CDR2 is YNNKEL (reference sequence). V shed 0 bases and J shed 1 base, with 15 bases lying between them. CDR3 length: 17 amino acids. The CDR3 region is CASSQDQFQPFNYGYTF. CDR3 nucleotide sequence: TGTGCCAGCAGCCAAGATCAATTTCAGCCTTTTAACTATGGCTACACCTTC.

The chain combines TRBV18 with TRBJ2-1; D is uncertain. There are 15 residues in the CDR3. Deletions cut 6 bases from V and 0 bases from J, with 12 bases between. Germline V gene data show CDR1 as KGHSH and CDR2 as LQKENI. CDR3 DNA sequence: TGTGCCAGCTCGCCCAGTAAAGGCTCCTACAATGAGCAGTTCTTC. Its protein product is CASSPSKGSYNEQFF.

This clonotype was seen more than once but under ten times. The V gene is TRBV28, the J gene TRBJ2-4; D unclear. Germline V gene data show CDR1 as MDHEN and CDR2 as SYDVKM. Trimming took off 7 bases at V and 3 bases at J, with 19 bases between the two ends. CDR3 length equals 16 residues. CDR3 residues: CASTFGERMVKNIQYF. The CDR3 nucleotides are TGTGCCAGCACGTTTGGGGAAAGGATGGTCAAAAACATTCAGTACTTC.

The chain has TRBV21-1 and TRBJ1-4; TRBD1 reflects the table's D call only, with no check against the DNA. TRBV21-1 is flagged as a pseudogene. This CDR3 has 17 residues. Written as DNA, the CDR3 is TGTGCCAGCAGCAAATCACAGGGACCTGCAACTAATGAAAAACTGTTTTTT. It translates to CASSKSQGPATNEKLFF.

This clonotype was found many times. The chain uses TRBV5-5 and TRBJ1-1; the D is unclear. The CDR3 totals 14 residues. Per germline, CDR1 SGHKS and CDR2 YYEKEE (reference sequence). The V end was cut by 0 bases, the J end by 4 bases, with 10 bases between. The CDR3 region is CASSLGLGPTEAFF. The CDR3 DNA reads TGTGCCAGCAGCTTGGGGTTAGGGCCCACTGAAGCTTTCTTT.

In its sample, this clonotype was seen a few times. CDR3 sequence: CSARDPYSSYNEQFF. CDR3 nucleotide sequence: TGCAGTGCTCGGGACCCGTACAGCTCCTACAATGAGCAGTTCTTC. The genes are TRBV20-1 and TRBJ2-1, with D perhaps assigned TRBD1 or TRBD2 (5 bases each). The CDR3 contains 15 residues. Trimming cost V 5 bases and J 0 bases, with 14 bases left between them. CDR1 DFQATT and CDR2 SNEGSKA come from the germline V gene (reference sequence).

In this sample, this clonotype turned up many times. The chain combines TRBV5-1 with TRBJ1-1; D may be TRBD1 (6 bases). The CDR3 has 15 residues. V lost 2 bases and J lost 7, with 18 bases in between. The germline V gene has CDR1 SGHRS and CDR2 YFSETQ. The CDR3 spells CASSFAAGGAGEAFF. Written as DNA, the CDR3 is TGCGCCAGCAGCTTTGCCGCCGGGGGGGCTGGTGAAGCTTTCTTT.

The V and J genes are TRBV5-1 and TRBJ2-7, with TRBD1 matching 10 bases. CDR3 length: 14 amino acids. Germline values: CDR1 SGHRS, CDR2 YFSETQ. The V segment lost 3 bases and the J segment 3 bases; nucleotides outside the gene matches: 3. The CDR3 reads CASSSRDRGYEQYF. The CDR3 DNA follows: TGCGCCAGCAGCTCTCGGGACAGGGGCTACGAGCAGTACTTC. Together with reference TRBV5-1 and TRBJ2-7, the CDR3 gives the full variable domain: KAGVTQTPRYLIKTRGQQVTLSCSPISGHRSVSWYQQTPGQGLQFLFEYFSETQRNKGNFPGRFSGRQFSNSRSEMNVSTLELGDSALYLCASSSRDRGYEQYFGPGTRLTVT.